This TCR beta chain was identified during a study of blood T cell repertoires in COVID-19. Study as a whole: Acute and convalescent COVID-19 specimens originated in the United States, Italy and Spain. Sources were T cells, B-cell-depleted T cells, or PBMCs; the material itself was cDNA or gDNA.

V lost 1 base, J lost 4 bases, and 16 bases lay in between. The CDR3 is made up of 16 amino acids. Germline V lookup: CDR1 SGHVS, CDR2 FQNEAQ. Per the original data handling: By means of reference gene primer amplification, nucleated cell counts were estimated. Only in-frame clones appear in the TCRdb table, and some are missing; sequencing was by immunoSEQ multiplex PCR. The V and J calls and the clone size are those of that table, but D and trimming were determined from the DNA. The repertoire has roughly 190,000 clones, about 87% of them found once; the top ten carry approximately 3.3%. Sequencing used peripheral blood. V and J are TRBV7-8 and TRBJ1-2; maybe TRBD1 (6 bases). The TCR comes from a man aged 18-30 years with active or convalescent COVID-19. The CDR3 coding sequence is TGTGCCAGCAGCTTAGGGGGGGGCCGGCCCTCCTATGGCTACACCTTC. The encoded protein is CASSLGGGRPSYGYTF.